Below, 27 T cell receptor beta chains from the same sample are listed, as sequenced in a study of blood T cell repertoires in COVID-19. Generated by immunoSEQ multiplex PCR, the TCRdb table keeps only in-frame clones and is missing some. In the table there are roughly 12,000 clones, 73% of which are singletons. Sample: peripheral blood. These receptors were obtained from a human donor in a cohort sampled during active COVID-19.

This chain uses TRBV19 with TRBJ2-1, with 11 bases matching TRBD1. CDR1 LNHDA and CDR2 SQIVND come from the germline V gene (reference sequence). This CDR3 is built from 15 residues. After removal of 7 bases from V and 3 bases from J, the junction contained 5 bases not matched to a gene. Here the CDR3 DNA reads TGTGCCAGTACTACCGGGACAGGGGGCTACAATGAGCAGTTCTTC. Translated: CASTTGTGGYNEQFF.

CDR3 bases: TGTGCCAGCTCAAAATGGGGGGAAGTCAATCAGCCCCAGCATTTT. Its translation: CASSKWGEVNQPQHF. The V gene is TRBV18, the J gene TRBJ1-5; D is possibly TRBD1 (5 bases). Looked up from germline, CDR1 is KGHSH and CDR2 is LQKENI. The CDR3 runs 15 residues. Trimming took off 5 bases at V and 3 bases at J, with 14 bases between the two ends.

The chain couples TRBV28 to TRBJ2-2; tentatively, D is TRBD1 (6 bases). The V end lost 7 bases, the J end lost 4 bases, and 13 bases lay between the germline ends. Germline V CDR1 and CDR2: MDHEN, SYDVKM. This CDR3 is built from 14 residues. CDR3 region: CASKPNRVTGELFF. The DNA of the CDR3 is TGTGCCAGCAAACCGAACAGGGTCACCGGGGAGCTGTTTTTT.

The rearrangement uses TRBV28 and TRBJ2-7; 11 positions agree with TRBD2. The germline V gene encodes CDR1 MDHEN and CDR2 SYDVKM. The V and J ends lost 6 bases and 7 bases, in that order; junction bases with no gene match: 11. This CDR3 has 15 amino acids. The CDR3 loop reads CASRKNSGRAGEQYF. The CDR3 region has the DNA TGTGCCAGCAGAAAAAATAGCGGGAGGGCGGGGGAGCAGTACTTC.

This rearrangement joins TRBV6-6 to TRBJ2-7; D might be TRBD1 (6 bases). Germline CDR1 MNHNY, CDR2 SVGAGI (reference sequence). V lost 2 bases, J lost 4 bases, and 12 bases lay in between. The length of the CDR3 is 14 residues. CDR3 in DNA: TGTGCCAGCAGTTACCATGGCCAGGGGTACGAGCAGTACTTC. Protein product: CASSYHGQGYEQYF.

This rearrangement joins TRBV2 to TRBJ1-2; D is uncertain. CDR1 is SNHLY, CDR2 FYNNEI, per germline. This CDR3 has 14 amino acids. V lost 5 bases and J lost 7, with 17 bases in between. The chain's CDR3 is CASSLPRERGGYTF. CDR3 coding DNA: TGTGCCAGCAGTCTACCCCGGGAAAGAGGTGGCTACACCTTC. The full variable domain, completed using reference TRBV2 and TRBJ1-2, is EPEVTQTPSHQVTQMGQEVILRCVPISNHLYFYWYRQILGQKVEFLVSFYNNEISEKSEIFDDQFSVERPDGSNFTLKIRSTKLEDSAMYFCASSLPRERGGYTFGSGTRLTVV.

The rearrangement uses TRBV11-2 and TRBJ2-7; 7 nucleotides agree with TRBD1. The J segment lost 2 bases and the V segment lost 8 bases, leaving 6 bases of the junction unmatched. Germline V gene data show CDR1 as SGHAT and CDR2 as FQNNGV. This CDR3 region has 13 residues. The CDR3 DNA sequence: TGTGCCAGCGGTAGGGGGCCGACCTACGAGCAGTACTTC. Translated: CASGRGPTYEQYF.

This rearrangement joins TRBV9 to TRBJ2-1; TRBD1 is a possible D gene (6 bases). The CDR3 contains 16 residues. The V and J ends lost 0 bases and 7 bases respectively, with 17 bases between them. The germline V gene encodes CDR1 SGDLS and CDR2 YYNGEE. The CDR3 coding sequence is TGTGCCAGCAGCGTAGGTTTAGGGGGTCGGGGAAATGAGCAGTTCTTC. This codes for CASSVGLGGRGNEQFF.

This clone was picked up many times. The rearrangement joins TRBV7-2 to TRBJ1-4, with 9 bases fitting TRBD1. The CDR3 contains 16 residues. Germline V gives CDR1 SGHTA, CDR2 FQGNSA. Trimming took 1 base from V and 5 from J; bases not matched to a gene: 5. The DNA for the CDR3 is TGTGCCAGCAGCTTAGGAGCAGGGACAGGGAATGAAAAACTGTTTTTT. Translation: CASSLGAGTGNEKLFF.

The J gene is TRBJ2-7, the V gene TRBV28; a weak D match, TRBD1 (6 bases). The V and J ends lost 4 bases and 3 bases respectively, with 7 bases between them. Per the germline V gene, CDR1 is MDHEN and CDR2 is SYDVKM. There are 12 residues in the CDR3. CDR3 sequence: CASSYRVYEQYF. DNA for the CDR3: TGTGCCAGCAGTTACAGGGTCTACGAGCAGTACTTC.

The CDR3 loop reads CASSPTGAEAEKLFF. The CDR3, as DNA: TGTGCCAGCAGTCCGACAGGGGCCGAGGCTGAAAAACTGTTTTTT. The chain joins TRBV28 to TRBJ1-4; 8 nucleotides align to TRBD1. CDR3 size: 15 residues. Germline assignment: CDR1 MDHEN and CDR2 SYDVKM. The junction had 9 bases not matched to a gene; V was cut back by 5 bases and J by 7 bases.

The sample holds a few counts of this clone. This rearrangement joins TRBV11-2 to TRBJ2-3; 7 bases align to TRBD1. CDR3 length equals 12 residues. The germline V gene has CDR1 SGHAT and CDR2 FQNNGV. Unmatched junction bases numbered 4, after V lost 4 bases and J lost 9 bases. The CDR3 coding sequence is TGTGCCAGCAGCTGGACAGGTTTGACGCAGTATTTT. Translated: CASSWTGLTQYF.

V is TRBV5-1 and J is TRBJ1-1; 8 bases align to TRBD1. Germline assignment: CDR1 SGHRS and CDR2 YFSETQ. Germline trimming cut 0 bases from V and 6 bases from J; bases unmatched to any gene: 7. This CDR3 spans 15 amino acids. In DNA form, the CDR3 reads TGCGCCAGCAGCTTGGGGGGGACAGGAGGTGCTGAAGCTTTCTTT. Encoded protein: CASSLGGTGGAEAFF.

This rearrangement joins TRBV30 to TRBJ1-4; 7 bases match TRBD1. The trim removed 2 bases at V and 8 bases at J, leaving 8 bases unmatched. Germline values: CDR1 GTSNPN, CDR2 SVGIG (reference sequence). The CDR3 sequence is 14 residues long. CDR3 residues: CAWSWDRKSEKLFF. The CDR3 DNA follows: TGTGCCTGGAGTTGGGACAGAAAATCCGAAAAACTGTTTTTT.

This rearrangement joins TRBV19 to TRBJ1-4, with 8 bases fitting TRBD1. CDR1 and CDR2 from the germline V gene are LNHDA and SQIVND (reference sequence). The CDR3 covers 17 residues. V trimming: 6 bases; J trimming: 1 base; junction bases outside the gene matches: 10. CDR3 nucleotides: TGTGCCAGTAGACCTCGGACAGGGACGGGAACTAATGAAAAACTGTTTTTT. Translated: CASRPRTGTGTNEKLFF.

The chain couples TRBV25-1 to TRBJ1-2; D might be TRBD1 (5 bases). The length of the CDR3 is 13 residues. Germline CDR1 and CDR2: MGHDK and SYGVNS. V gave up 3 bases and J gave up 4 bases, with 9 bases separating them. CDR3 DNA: TGTGCCAGCAGTGATGGAAGGGGCTATGGCTACACCTTC. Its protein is CASSDGRGYGYTF.

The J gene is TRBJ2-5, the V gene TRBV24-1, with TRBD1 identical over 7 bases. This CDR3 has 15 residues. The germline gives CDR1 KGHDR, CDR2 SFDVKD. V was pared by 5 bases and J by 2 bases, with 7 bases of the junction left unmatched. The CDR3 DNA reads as TGTGCCACCAGTGCCACGGGACAGTCTCAAGAGACCCAGTACTTC. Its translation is CATSATGQSQETQYF.

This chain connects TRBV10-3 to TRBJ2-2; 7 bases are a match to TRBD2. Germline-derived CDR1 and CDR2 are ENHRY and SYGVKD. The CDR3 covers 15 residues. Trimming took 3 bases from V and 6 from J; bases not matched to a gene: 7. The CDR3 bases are TGTGCCATCAGTGACCGGGACTATGACGCCGGGGAGCTGTTTTTT. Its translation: CAISDRDYDAGELFF.

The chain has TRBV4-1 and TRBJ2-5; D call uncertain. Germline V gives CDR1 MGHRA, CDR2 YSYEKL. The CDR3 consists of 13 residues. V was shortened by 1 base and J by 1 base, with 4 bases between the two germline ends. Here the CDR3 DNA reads TGCGCCAGCAGCCAAGGGAGCCAAGAGACCCAGTACTTC. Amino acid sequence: CASSQGSQETQYF.

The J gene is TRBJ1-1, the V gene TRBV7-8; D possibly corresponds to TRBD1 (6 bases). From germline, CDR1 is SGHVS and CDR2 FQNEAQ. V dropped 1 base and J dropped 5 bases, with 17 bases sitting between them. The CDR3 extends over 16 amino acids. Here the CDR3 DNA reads TGTGCCAGCAGCTTAGGGCACAGGGACGTTGGAACTGAAGCTTTCTTT. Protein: CASSLGHRDVGTEAFF.

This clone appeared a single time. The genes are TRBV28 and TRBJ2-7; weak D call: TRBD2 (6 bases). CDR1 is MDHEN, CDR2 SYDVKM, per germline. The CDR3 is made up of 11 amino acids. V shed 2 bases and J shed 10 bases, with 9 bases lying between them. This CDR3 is CASSLERAQYF. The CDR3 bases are TGTGCCAGCAGTTTAGAGCGGGCCCAGTACTTC.

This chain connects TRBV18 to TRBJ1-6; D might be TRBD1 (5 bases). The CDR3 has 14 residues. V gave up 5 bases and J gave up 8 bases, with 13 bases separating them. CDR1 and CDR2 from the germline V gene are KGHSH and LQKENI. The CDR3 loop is CASSKGVEYSPLHF. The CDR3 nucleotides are TGTGCCAGCTCAAAAGGGGTGGAATATTCACCCCTCCACTTT. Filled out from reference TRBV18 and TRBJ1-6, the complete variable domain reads NAGVMQNPRHLVRRRGQEARLRCSPMKGHSHVYWYRQLPEEGLKFMVYLQKENIIDESGMPKERFSAEFPKEGPSILRIQQVVRGDSAAYFCASSKGVEYSPLHFGNGTRLTVT.

The CDR3 region is CASSPSVDTQYF. CDR3 coding DNA: TGCGCCAGCAGCCCTTCAGTTGATACGCAGTATTTT. The chain employs TRBV5-1 and TRBJ2-3; D is undetermined. From germline, CDR1 is SGHRS and CDR2 YFSETQ. Trimming took 4 bases from V and 6 from J, leaving 9 bases between them. This CDR3 region has 12 residues.

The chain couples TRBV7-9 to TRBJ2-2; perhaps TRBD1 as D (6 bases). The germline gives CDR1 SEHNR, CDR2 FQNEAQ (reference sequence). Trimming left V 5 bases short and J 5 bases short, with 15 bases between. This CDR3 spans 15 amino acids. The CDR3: CASSTADRRTGELFF. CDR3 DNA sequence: TGTGCCAGCAGCACCGCGGACAGAAGAACCGGGGAGCTGTTTTTT.

The CDR3: CAIMASGGGDTQYF. The DNA of the CDR3 is TGTGCCATCATGGCTAGCGGGGGGGGAGATACGCAGTATTTT. The chain recombines TRBV10-3 with TRBJ2-3; 12 bases fit TRBD2. Unmatched junction bases numbered 4, after V lost 7 bases and J lost 5 bases. Germline V lookup: CDR1 ENHRY, CDR2 SYGVKD. This CDR3 has 14 residues.

DNA for the CDR3: TGCGCCAGCAGTGGCGGGCCATACGAGCAGTACTTC. It is translated as CASSGGPYEQYF. The chain is built from TRBV5-1 and TRBJ2-7; possibly TRBD2 for D (5 bases). CDR1 and CDR2 from the germline V gene are SGHRS and YFSETQ. V lost 5 bases and J 4 bases, leaving 10 bases between the germline ends. CDR3 length: 12 residues. The whole variable domain, filled in from reference TRBV5-1 and TRBJ2-7, reads KAGVTQTPRYLIKTRGQQVTLSCSPISGHRSVSWYQQTPGQGLQFLFEYFSETQRNKGNFPGRFSGRQFSNSRSEMNVSTLELGDSALYLCASSGGPYEQYFGPGTRLTVT.

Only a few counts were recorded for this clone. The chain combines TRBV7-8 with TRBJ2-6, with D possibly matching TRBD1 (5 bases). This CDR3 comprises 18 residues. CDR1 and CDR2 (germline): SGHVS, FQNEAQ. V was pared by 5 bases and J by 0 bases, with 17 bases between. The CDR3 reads CASSPKWGLYSGANVLTF. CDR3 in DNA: TGTGCCAGCAGCCCCAAGTGGGGCCTTTACTCTGGGGCCAACGTCCTGACTTTC.